The present T cell receptor (beta chain) was sequenced within a study of blood T cell repertoires in COVID-19. On the study more broadly: The origin of the acute and convalescent COVID-19 samples was the United States, Italy and Spain. Sample material is recorded as cDNA or gDNA derived from T cells, B-cell-depleted T cells, or PBMCs.

Trimming cost V 2 bases and J 3 bases, with 8 bases left between them. The CDR3 is 13 amino acids. Per germline, CDR1 MNHNS and CDR2 SASEGT. Study processing details: Amplified reference gene primers provided the basis for estimating nucleated cell counts. Clones were sequenced by immunoSEQ multiplex PCR, and TCRdb holds only the in-frame ones, with some missing. D and trimming were read from the DNA, whereas the V and J calls and clone size are those reported in that table. The profile covers approximately 170,000 clones, with approximately 81% appearing a single time and 10% to 13% taken by the ten largest.

This sequence was found in an elderly woman with active or convalescent COVID-19. The chain joins TRBV6-1 to TRBJ2-7, with D possibly matching TRBD2 (5 bases). Sequenced input: peripheral blood. CDR3 residues: CASSETRDYEQYF. The CDR3 DNA is TGTGCCAGCAGTGAAACTCGGGACTACGAGCAGTACTTC.